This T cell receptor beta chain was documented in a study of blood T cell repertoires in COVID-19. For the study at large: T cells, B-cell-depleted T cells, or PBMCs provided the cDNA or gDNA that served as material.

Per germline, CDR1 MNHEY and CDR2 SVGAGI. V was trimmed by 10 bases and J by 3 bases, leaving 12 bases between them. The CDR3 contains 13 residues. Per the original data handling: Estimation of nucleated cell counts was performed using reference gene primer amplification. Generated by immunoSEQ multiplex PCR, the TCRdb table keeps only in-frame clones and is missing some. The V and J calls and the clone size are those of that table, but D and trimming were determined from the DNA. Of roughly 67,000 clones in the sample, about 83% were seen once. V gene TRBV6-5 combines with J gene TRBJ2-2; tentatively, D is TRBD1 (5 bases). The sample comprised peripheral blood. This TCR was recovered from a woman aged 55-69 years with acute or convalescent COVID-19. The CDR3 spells CATRQGHTGELFF. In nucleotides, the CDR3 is TGTGCCACCCGGCAGGGCCACACCGGGGAGCTGTTTTTT.